The 7 T cell receptor beta chains in this list originate from one sample, sequenced in a study of T cell responses to AZD1222 COVID-19 vaccine (dated by TCRdb to about 2021). The time point label here, explained by the study, means: baseline before first vaccination. The treatment or condition label, read with the paper, signifies: meningococcal conjugate vaccine given as trial control. Libraries were made using the immunoSEQ multiplex PCR assay. In its TCRdb copy, this immuneACCESS table keeps in-frame sequences only and misses some clones. Where compared with another copy, unresolved V genes explain less than half of these, and the others have no known cause. This sample lists about 120,000 clones; around 91% were detected once. 4% to 5.5% of the sample is in the top ten clones. This specimen was peripheral blood, taken on day 0 of MenACWY control vaccination. The receptors derive from an adult in good health.

V usage is TRBV11-2 and J usage is TRBJ2-2, with D uncertain. CDR3 size: 16 residues. The germline V and J ends were trimmed by 2 bases and 0 bases, with 10 bases remaining between them. The germline V gene has CDR1 SGHAT and CDR2 FQNNGV. Here the CDR3 reads CASSLIRTANTGELFF. For the CDR3, the DNA is TGTGCCAGCAGCTTAATCCGGACGGCGAACACCGGGGAGCTGTTTTTT.

The chain employs TRBV27 and TRBJ2-3; TRBD2 matches at 8 bases. Germline CDR1 MNHEY, CDR2 SMNVEV (reference sequence). CDR3 length: 14 residues. The J segment lost 4 bases and the V segment lost 8 bases, leaving 8 bases of the junction unmatched. The CDR3 DNA sequence: TGTGCCAGCCACCCCCGGGGGGGGGCAGATACGCAGTATTTT. It yields the protein CASHPRGGADTQYF.

The chain recombines TRBV7-8 with TRBJ2-5, with D possibly matching TRBD2 (6 bases). CDR1 is SGHVS and CDR2 is FQNEAQ in the germline V gene. The CDR3 consists of 15 residues. V was cut by 2 bases and J by 4 bases, with 14 bases left in between. The DNA of the CDR3 is TGTGCCAGCAGCTTAAAAACGACGGGACTAGAGACCCAGTACTTC. This encodes CASSLKTTGLETQYF.

The chain employs TRBV6-6 and TRBJ2-2, with 11 bases lining up with TRBD1. After removal of 7 bases from V and 4 bases from J, the junction contained 5 bases not matched to a gene. Germline CDR1 reads MNHNY; CDR2 reads SVGAGI (reference sequence). The CDR3 spans 15 residues. As DNA, the CDR3 is TGTGCCAGCACAAGGACAGGGGGCACCACCGGGGAGCTGTTTTTT. It is translated as CASTRTGGTTGELFF.

The chain recombines TRBV6-5 with TRBJ1-1, with D hard to call. Germline assignment: CDR1 MNHEY and CDR2 SVGAGI. The CDR3 extends over 15 amino acids. V gave up 0 bases and J gave up 1 base, with 9 bases separating them. DNA of the CDR3: TGTGCCAGCAGTTACTCGCCCACGCAGAACACTGAAGCTTTCTTT. This encodes CASSYSPTQNTEAFF.

The chain links TRBV7-9 to TRBJ2-3; D gene ambiguous. CDR3 length: 13 residues. CDR1 and CDR2 (germline): SEHNR, FQNEAQ (reference sequence). With 1 base removed from V and 4 bases from J, the gap between germline ends came to 6 bases. The CDR3 coding sequence is TGTGCCAGCAGCTTAGAGACCCCAGATACGCAGTATTTT. Its protein is CASSLETPDTQYF.

Note on this clone: Other DNA sequences within the sample encode an identical CDR3. The gene calls are TRBV2 and TRBJ1-4; 7 bases match TRBD1. Germline V gives CDR1 SNHLY, CDR2 FYNNEI. The CDR3 is 11 amino acids. V trimming: 8 bases; J trimming: 6 bases; junction bases outside the gene matches: 0. The CDR3 nucleotides are TGTGCCAGCGGACAGGATGAAAAACTGTTTTTT. Translating it yields CASGQDEKLFF. Supplemented by reference TRBV2 and TRBJ1-4, the full variable domain reads EPEVTQTPSHQVTQMGQEVILRCVPISNHLYFYWYRQILGQKVEFLVSFYNNEISEKSEIFDDQFSVERPDGSNFTLKIRSTKLEDSAMYFCASGQDEKLFFGSGTQLSVL.